This T cell receptor beta chain originates from a study of T cells in Graves' hyperthyroidism and ophthalmopathy. Overall study: Peripheral blood was secured at the point of initial diagnosis, before any treatment.

For ophthalmopathy patients, the Clinical Activity Score was at least 3 and the NOSPECS grade at least 4; duration was under 3 months. Uncontrolled infections, other autoimmune diseases, pregnancy or lactation led to exclusion of patients. Cells are PBMCs isolated from about 10 ml of fresh blood. The CDR3 is made up of 15 amino acids. Trimming took 3 bases from V and 3 from J; bases not matched to a gene: 3. Looked up from germline, CDR1 is SGHRS and CDR2 is YFSETQ. Researchers amplified the TCR beta CDR3 regions from RNA transcripts. TCR CDR3 regions were first amplified by RT-PCR with HTBI primers. MiXCR, applied by TCRdb to the multiplex PCR reads, yields one record per CDR3 protein. The sample includes hundreds of thousands of distinct CDR3 sequences, more than 15% seen only once; the top ten take roughly 3%.

Sequencing was carried out using blood. The chain couples TRBV5-1 to TRBJ2-1; 10 nucleotides agree with TRBD2. The clonotype comes from a woman between 35 and 50 years old with Graves' ophthalmopathy. CDR3 sequence reads: CASSYSGGNYNEQFF. The CDR3 DNA reads TGCGCCAGCAGCTATAGCGGGGGGAACTACAATGAGCAGTTCTTC.